This passage covers 6 T cell receptor beta chains from one sample sequenced in a study of OX40 agonist ivuxolimab in advanced cancers. Assay: immunoSEQ multiplex PCR; the TCRdb copy retains only in-frame clones and omits some. The table records 65,000 to 95,000 clones, about 85% of them present only once. The specimen was CD4+ or CD8+ T cells sorted from blood, collected in a trial of the OX40 agonist ivuxolimab. These receptors all come from an adult with an advanced solid tumor such as melanoma, head and neck, liver or kidney cancer.

Note on this clone: A read error may account for a junction end that differs from germline. This rearrangement joins TRBV7-7 to TRBJ2-1; D is possibly TRBD2 (6 bases). CDR1 SSHAT and CDR2 FNYEAQ come from the germline V gene (reference sequence). CDR3 size: 15 residues. CDR3 loop: CASSLDGSSYNEQFF. CDR3 DNA: TGTGCTAGCAGCTTAGACGGGAGCTCGTACAATGAGCAGTTCTTC.

J is TRBJ1-4 and V is TRBV6-6; D call uncertain. The CDR3 is 14 residues long. Germline CDR1 MNHNY, CDR2 SVGAGI (reference sequence). V lost 6 bases to trimming and J lost 8 bases, with 16 bases between them. The DNA for the CDR3 is TGTGCCAGCAGCTTTTCCACGACCAGAGAAAAACTGTTTTTT. Its translation: CASSFSTTREKLFF.

The V call is TRBV5-3, the J call TRBJ1-1; D uncertain. TRBV5-3 is marked as an open reading frame, function uncertain. V was cut by 0 bases and J by 4 bases, with 19 bases left in between. The CDR3 consists of 17 residues. The DNA for the CDR3 is TGTGCCAGAAGCTTGGAGTGGTTGTCAACTAGAACCACTGAAGCTTTCTTT. Translation gives CARSLEWLSTRTTEAFF.

The chain links TRBV19 to TRBJ2-5; TRBD1 matches 7 bases. The CDR3 totals 15 residues. Germline trimming cut 4 bases from V and 5 bases from J; bases unmatched to any gene: 10. The germline gives CDR1 LNHDA, CDR2 SQIVND (reference sequence). The DNA for the CDR3 is TGTGCCAGTAGTACCCGGGACAGCCTGTGGGAGACCCAGTACTTC. It translates to CASSTRDSLWETQYF.

The rearrangement uses TRBV19 and TRBJ1-2; possible D gene TRBD1, 5 bases. CDR3 length equals 13 residues. Per the germline V gene, CDR1 is LNHDA and CDR2 is SQIVND (reference sequence). With 9 bases removed from V and 4 bases from J, the gap between germline ends came to 15 bases. Written as DNA, the CDR3 is TGTGCCAGCCGCCCAGGGTATGGCTATGGCTACACCTTC. Translated, it gives CASRPGYGYGYTF.

This chain connects TRBV30 to TRBJ2-1, with D possibly matching TRBD1 (5 bases). V lost 0 bases to trimming and J lost 8 bases, with 5 bases between them. The CDR3 covers 11 residues. CDR1 and CDR2 from the germline V gene are GTSNPN and SVGIG (reference sequence). CDR3 nucleotides: TGTGCCTGGAGTGTACAGGATGAGCAGTTCTTC. Translated, it gives CAWSVQDEQFF.